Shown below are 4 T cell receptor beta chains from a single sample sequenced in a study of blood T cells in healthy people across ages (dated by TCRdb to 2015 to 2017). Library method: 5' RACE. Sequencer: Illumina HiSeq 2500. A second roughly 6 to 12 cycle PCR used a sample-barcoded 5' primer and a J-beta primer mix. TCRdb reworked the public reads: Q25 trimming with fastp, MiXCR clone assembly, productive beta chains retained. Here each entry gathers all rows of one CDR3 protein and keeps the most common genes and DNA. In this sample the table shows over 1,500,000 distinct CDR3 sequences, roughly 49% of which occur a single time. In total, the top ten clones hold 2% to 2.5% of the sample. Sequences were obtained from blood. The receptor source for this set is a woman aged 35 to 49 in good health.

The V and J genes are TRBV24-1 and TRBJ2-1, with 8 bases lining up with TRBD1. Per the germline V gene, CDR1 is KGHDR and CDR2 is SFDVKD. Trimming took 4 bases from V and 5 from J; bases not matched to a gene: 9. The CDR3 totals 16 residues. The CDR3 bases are TGTGCCACCAGTGACCCTGGACAGGGAGCAAACAATGAGCAGTTCTTC. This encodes CATSDPGQGANNEQFF.

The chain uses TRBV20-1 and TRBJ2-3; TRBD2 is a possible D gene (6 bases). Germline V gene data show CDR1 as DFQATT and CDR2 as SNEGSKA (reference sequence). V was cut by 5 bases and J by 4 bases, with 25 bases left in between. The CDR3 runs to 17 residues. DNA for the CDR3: TGCAGTGCTCCCCCTGATAAGGGAGGTAGCGGCCCAGATACGCAGTATTTT. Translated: CSAPPDKGGSGPDTQYF.

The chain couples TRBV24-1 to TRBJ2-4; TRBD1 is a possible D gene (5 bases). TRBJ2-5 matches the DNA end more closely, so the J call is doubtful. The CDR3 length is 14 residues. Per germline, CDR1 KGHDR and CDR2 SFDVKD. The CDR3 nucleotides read TGTGCCACCAGTGACCCAAGGGGTGTGCAGACCCAGTACTTC. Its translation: CATSDPRGVQTQYF.

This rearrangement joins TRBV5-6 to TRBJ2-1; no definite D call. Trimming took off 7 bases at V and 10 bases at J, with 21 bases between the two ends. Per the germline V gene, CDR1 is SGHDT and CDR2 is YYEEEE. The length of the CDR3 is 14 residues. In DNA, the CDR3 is TGTGCCAGCGCCCCTACCTACTCCCATTCGGAGCAGTTCTTC. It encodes CASAPTYSHSEQFF.